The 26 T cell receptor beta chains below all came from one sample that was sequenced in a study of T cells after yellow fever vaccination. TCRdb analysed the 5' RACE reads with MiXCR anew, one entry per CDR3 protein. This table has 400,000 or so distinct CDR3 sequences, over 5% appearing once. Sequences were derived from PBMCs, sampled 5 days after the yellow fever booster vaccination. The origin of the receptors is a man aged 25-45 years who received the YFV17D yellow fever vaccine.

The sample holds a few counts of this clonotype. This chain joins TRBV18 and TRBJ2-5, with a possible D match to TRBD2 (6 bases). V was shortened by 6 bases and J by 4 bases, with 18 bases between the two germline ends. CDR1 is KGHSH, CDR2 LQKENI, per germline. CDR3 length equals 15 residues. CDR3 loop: CASSKEVAVIETQYF. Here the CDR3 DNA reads TGTGCCAGCTCGAAGGAGGTAGCGGTAATAGAGACCCAGTACTTC.

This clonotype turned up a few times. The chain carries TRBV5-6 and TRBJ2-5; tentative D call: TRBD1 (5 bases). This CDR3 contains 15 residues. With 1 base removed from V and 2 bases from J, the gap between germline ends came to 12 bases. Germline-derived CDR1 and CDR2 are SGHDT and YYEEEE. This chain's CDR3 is CASSLKGTGQETQYF. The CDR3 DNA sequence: TGTGCCAGCAGCTTGAAGGGAACAGGTCAAGAGACCCAGTACTTC.

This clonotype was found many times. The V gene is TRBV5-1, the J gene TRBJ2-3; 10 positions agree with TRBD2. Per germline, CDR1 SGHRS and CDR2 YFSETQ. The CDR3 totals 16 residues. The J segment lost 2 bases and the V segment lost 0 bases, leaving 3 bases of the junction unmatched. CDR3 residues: CASSLALAGDTDTQYF. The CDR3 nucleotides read TGCGCCAGCAGCTTGGCGCTAGCGGGAGACACAGATACGCAGTATTTT.

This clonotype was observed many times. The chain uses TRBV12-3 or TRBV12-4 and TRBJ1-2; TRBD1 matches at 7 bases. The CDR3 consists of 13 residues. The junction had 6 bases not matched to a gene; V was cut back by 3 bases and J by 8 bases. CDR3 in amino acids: CASSFAQGEGYTF. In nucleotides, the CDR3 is TGTGCCAGCAGTTTCGCGCAGGGGGAAGGCTACACCTTC.

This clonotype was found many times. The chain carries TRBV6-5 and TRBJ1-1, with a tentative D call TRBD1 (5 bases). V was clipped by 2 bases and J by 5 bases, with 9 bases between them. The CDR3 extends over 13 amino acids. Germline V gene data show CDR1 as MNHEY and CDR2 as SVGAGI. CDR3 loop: CASSYGHRTEAFF. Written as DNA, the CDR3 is TGTGCCAGCAGTTACGGACATAGGACTGAAGCTTTCTTT.

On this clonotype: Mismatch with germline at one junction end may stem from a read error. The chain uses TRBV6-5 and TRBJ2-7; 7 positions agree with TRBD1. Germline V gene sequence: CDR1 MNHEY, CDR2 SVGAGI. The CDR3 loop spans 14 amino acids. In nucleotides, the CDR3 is TGTGGCAGCAGTTACTCGGACAGGTCCTACGAGCAGTACTTC. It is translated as CGSSYSDRSYEQYF.

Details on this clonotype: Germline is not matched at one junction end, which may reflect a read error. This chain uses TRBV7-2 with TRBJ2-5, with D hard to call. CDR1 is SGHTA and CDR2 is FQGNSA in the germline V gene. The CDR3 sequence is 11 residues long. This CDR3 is CPSSFSETQYF. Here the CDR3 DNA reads TGTCCCAGCAGCTTTTCCGAGACCCAGTACTTC.

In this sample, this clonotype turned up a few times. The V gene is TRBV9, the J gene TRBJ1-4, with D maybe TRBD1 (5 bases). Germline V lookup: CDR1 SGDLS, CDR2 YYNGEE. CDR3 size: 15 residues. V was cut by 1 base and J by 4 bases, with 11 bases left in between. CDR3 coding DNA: TGTGCCAGCAGCGTATACGGGCAGGGTAATGAAAAACTGTTTTTT. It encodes CASSVYGQGNEKLFF. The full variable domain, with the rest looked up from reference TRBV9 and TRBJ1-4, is DSGVTQTPKHLITATGQRVTLRCSPRSGDLSVYWYQQSLDQGLQFLIQYYNGEERAKGNILERFSAQQFPDLHSELNLSSLELGDSALYFCASSVYGQGNEKLFFGSGTQLSVL.

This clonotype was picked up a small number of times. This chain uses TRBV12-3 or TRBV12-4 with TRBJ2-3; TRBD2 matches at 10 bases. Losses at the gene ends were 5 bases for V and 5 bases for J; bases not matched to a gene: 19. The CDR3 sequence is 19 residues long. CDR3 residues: CASSPWTSGNNILRDTQYF. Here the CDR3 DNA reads TGTGCCAGCAGTCCCTGGACTAGCGGAAATAATATTCTTCGAGATACGCAGTATTTT.

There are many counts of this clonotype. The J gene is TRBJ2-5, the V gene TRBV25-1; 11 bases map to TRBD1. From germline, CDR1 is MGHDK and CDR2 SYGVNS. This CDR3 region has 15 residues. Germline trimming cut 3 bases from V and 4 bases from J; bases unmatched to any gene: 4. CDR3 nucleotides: TGTGCCAGCAGTGATTGGGACAGGGGGTTAGAGACCCAGTACTTC. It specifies CASSDWDRGLETQYF.

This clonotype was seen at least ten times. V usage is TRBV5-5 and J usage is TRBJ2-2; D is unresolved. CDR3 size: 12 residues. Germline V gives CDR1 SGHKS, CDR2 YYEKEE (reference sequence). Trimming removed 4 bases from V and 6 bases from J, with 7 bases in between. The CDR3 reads CASSLSAGELFF. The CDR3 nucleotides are TGTGCCAGCAGCCTTAGTGCCGGGGAGCTGTTTTTT.

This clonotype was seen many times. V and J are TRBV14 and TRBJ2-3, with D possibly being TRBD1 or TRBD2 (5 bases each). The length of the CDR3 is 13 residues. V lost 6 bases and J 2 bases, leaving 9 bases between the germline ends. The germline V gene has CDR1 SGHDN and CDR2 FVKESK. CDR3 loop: CASSRGVTDTQYF. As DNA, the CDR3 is TGTGCCAGCAGTCGAGGGGTCACAGATACGCAGTATTTT.

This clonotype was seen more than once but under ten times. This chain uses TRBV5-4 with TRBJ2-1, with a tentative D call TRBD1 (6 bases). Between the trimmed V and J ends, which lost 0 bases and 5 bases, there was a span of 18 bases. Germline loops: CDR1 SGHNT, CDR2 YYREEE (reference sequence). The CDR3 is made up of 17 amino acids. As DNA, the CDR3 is TGTGCCAGCAGCTTGGGGGGGCCAGGGTCTACCCACAATGAGCAGTTCTTC. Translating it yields CASSLGGPGSTHNEQFF. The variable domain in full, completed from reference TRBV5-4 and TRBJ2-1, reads ETGVTQSPTHLIKTRGQQVTLRCSSQSGHNTVSWYQQALGQGPQFIFQYYREEENGRGNFPPRFSGLQFPNYSSELNVNALELDDSALYLCASSLGGPGSTHNEQFFGPGTRLTVL.

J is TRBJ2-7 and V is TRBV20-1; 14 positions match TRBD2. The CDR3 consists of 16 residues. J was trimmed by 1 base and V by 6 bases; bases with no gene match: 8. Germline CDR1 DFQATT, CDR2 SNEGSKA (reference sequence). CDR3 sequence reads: CSAIPGLAGESYEQYF. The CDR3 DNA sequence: TGCAGTGCCATACCGGGACTAGCGGGAGAATCCTACGAGCAGTACTTC.

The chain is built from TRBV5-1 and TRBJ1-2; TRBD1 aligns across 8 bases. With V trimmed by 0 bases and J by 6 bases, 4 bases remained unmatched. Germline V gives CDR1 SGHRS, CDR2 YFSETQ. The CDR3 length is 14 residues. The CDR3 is CASSLVQGADGYTF. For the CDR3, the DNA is TGCGCCAGCAGCTTGGTTCAGGGGGCGGATGGCTACACCTTC.

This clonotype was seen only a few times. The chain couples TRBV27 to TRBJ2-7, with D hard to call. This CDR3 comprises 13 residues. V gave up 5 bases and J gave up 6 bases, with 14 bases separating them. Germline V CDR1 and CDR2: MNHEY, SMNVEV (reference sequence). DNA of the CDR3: TGTGCCAGCAGTGAAGCCCCTTTAAGCGAGCAGTACTTC. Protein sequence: CASSEAPLSEQYF.

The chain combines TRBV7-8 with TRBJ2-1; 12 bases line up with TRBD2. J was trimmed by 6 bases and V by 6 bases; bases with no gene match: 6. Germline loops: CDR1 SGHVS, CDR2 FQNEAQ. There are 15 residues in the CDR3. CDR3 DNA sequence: TGTGCCAGCAGACAGACTAGCGGGAGTCCCAATGAGCAGTTCTTC. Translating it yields CASRQTSGSPNEQFF.

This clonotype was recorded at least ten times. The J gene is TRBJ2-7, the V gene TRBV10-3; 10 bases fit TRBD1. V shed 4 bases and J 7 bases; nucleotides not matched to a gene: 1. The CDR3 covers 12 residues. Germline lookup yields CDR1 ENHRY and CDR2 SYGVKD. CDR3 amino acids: CAISGDRGEQYF. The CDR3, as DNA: TGTGCCATCAGTGGGGACAGGGGTGAGCAGTACTTC.

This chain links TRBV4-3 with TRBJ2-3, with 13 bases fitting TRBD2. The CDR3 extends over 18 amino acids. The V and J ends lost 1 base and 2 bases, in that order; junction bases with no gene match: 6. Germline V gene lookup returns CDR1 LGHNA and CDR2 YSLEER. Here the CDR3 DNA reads TGCGCCAGCAGCCAAGGCCTGGGACTAGCGGGAACCACAGATACGCAGTATTTT. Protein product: CASSQGLGLAGTTDTQYF.

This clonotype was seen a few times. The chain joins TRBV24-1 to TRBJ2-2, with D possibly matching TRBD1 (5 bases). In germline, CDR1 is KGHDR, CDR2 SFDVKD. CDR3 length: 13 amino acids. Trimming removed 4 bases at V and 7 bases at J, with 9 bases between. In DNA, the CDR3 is TGTGCCACCAGTGAACAGGATGGCGGGGAGCTGTTTTTT. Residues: CATSEQDGGELFF.

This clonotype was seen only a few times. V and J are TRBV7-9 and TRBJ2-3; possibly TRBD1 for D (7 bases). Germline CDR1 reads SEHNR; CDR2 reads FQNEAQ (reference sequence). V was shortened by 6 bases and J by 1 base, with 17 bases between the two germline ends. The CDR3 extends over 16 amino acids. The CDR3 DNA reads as TGTGCCAGCAGTCAGCCTCAGGGGGGTCGCACAGATACGCAGTATTTT. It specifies CASSQPQGGRTDTQYF.

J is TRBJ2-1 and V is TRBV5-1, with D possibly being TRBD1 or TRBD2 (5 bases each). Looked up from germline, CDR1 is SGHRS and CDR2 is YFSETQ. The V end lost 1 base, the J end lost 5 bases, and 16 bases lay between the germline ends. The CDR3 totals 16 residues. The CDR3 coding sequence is TGCGCCAGCAGCTTGAATGGGGCTGAGGGGAACAATGAGCAGTTCTTC. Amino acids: CASSLNGAEGNNEQFF.

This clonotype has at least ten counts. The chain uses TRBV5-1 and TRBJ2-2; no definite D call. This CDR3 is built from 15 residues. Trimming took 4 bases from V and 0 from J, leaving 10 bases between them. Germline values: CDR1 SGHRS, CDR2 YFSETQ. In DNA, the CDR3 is TGCGCCAGCAGCCCGGCAACAACGAACACCGGGGAGCTGTTTTTT. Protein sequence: CASSPATTNTGELFF.

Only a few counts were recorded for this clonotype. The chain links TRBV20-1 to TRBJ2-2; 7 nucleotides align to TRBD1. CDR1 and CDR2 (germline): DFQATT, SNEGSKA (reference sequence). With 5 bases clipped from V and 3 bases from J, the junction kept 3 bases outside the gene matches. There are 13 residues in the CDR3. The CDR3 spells CSAPGTDTGELFF. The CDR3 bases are TGCAGTGCTCCCGGGACAGACACCGGGGAGCTGTTTTTT.

The CDR3 bases are TGTGCCATCAGTGAGCAATTGGGACAGATCAATGAAAAACTGTTTTTT. Protein sequence: CAISEQLGQINEKLFF. This sequence joins TRBV10-3 and TRBJ1-4; TRBD1 agrees at 7 bases. CDR1 and CDR2 from the germline V gene are ENHRY and SYGVKD. The CDR3 has 16 amino acids. J lost 5 bases, V lost 2 bases, and 8 bases had no gene match.

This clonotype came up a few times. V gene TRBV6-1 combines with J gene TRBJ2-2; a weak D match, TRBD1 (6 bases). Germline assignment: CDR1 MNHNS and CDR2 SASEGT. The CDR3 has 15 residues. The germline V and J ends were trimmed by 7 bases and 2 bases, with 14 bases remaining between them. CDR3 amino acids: CASIDGTFNTGELFF. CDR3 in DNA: TGTGCCAGCATCGATGGGACATTTAACACCGGGGAGCTGTTTTTT.